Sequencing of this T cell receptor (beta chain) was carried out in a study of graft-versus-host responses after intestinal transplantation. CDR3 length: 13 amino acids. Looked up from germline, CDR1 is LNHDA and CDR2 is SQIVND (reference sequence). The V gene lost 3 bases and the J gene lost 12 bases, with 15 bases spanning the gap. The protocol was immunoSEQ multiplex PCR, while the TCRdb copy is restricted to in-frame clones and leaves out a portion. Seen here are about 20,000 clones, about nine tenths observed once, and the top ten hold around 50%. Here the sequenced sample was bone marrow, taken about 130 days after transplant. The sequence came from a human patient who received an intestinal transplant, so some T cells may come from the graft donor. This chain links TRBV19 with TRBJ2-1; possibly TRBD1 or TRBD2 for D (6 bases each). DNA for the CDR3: TGTGCCAGTAGTATCGGGGGCCTTTGGGGGCAGTTCTTC. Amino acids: CASSIGGLWGQFF.